Below, 2 T cell receptor beta chains from the same sample are listed, as sequenced in a study of T cells in Graves' hyperthyroidism and ophthalmopathy. The investigators amplified TCR beta CDR3 regions from RNA transcripts. Researchers ran a first-round RT-PCR on the TCR CDR3 using the HTBI primer set. MiXCR was run by TCRdb on the multiplex PCR reads, yielding one entry per CDR3 protein. The repertoire holds 500,000 to 650,000 distinct CDR3 sequences, with less than 15% as singletons. The sequenced material came from blood. The receptors here all came from a woman aged 40 to 50 with Graves' hyperthyroidism.

This chain connects TRBV5-1 to TRBJ2-3; 9 bases fit TRBD1. The CDR3 spans 19 residues. The junction had 11 bases not matched to a gene; V was cut back by 0 bases and J by 0 bases. The V gene's germline CDR1 is SGHRS and CDR2 YFSETQ. CDR3 coding DNA: TGCGCCAGCAGCTTGGCCCCGGGACAGGGACTCTTAAGCACAGATACGCAGTATTTT. Translating it yields CASSLAPGQGLLSTDTQYF.

This clonotype was seen a few times. This chain links TRBV18 with TRBJ1-1, with a tentative D call TRBD1 (5 bases). The V gene's germline CDR1 is KGHSH and CDR2 LQKENI. Trimming removed 0 bases at V and 11 bases at J, with 16 bases between. There are 14 residues in the CDR3. The CDR3 spells CASSPPFTGTWAFF. CDR3 nucleotide sequence: TGTGCCAGCTCACCACCGTTTACTGGGACGTGGGCTTTCTTT.